What follows are 21 T cell receptor beta chains derived from one specimen sequenced in a study of blood T cell repertoires in COVID-19. Using immunoSEQ multiplex PCR, the repertoire was profiled, and TCRdb retains in-frame clones only, with some absent. The sample records roughly 260,000 clones, 88% being singletons. Sample: peripheral blood. Receptors were obtained from a man aged 55 to 70 who had recovered from COVID-19.

V usage is TRBV12-3 or TRBV12-4 and J usage is TRBJ2-7; unclear D gene. The CDR3 runs to 9 residues. The germline V and J ends were trimmed by 11 bases and 5 bases, with 7 bases remaining between them. The CDR3 region is CACQDEQYF. In nucleotides, the CDR3 is TGTGCCTGTCAGGACGAGCAGTACTTC.

This chain links TRBV6-4 with TRBJ2-3; TRBD2 agrees at 13 bases. The CDR3 covers 16 residues. CDR1 and CDR2 (germline): MRHNA, SNTAGT. Trimming cost V 5 bases and J 6 bases; bases outside gene matches: 8. CDR3 residues: CASSRLAGGPGDTQYF. Written as DNA, the CDR3 is TGTGCCAGCAGTCGACTAGCGGGGGGTCCCGGGGATACGCAGTATTTT.

This chain uses TRBV11-2 with TRBJ2-1; 10 positions agree with TRBD2. V lost 6 bases, J lost 6 bases, and 11 bases stayed unmatched. Germline V gene data show CDR1 as SGHAT and CDR2 as FQNNGV. CDR3 length equals 16 residues. CDR3 sequence: CASSRHSGGPGNEQFF. CDR3 coding DNA: TGTGCCAGCAGTCGACATAGCGGGGGGCCGGGCAATGAGCAGTTCTTC.

The rearrangement joins TRBV6-4 to TRBJ1-2; tentatively, D is TRBD1 (6 bases). The germline V and J ends were trimmed by 6 bases and 1 base, with 12 bases remaining between them. The CDR3 has 14 residues. CDR1 MRHNA and CDR2 SNTAGT come from the germline V gene. The CDR3 DNA reads as TGTGCCAGCAGAAGACAGGAGCTTAACTATGGCTACACCTTC. Its translation: CASRRQELNYGYTF.

This sequence joins TRBV4-2 and TRBJ2-4, with a weak D call TRBD2 (6 bases). V dropped 1 base and J dropped 8 bases, with 12 bases sitting between them. Per germline, CDR1 LGHNA and CDR2 YNFKEQ. This CDR3 has 14 amino acids. The CDR3 loop reads CASSQGGVTYIQYF. CDR3 nucleotide sequence: TGTGCCAGCAGCCAAGGGGGGGTGACGTACATTCAGTACTTC.

The chain carries TRBV14 and TRBJ2-7; no definite D call. The CDR3 totals 13 residues. Germline CDR1 reads SGHDN; CDR2 reads FVKESK. Between the trimmed V and J ends, which lost 1 base and 4 bases, there was a span of 8 bases. The CDR3, as DNA: TGTGCCAGCAGCCAAGTGAACTCATACGAGCAGTACTTC. Protein sequence: CASSQVNSYEQYF.

The chain has TRBV4-1 and TRBJ1-1; D perhaps matches TRBD1 (5 bases). V lost 1 base to trimming and J lost 2 bases, with 11 bases between them. This CDR3 region has 15 residues. Germline loops: CDR1 MGHRA, CDR2 YSYEKL. The CDR3 region is CASSQGKGKNTEAFF. DNA for the CDR3: TGCGCCAGCAGCCAAGGTAAGGGGAAAAACACTGAAGCTTTCTTT.

The chain combines TRBV19 with TRBJ1-1, with 8 bases aligning to TRBD1. With 6 bases clipped from V and 4 bases from J, the junction kept 4 bases outside the gene matches. Germline CDR1 reads LNHDA; CDR2 reads SQIVND (reference sequence). The CDR3 length is 13 residues. The CDR3 here is CASSTTGGTEAFF. Written as DNA, the CDR3 is TGTGCCAGTAGCACCACAGGGGGCACTGAAGCTTTCTTT.

This rearrangement joins TRBV4-2 to TRBJ1-5, with TRBD1 matching over 9 bases. The CDR3 has 16 amino acids. J lost 7 bases, V lost 0 bases, and 7 bases had no gene match. CDR1 is LGHNA and CDR2 is YNFKEQ in the germline V gene. Written as DNA, the CDR3 is TGTGCCAGCAGCCAAGAACTCTGGGACAGGGCGCAGCCCCAGCATTTT. Protein product: CASSQELWDRAQPQHF.

The V call is TRBV18, the J call TRBJ1-3; tentative D call: TRBD1 (5 bases). CDR1 is KGHSH and CDR2 is LQKENI in the germline V gene. This CDR3 region has 18 residues. Trimming removed 1 base from V and 0 bases from J, with 16 bases in between. In DNA, the CDR3 is TGTGCCAGCTCACCACTGGGTAGGGGCTCAAGCTCTGGAAACACCATATATTTT. It yields the protein CASSPLGRGSSSGNTIYF.

The genes are TRBV5-1 and TRBJ2-7, with a tentative D call TRBD2 (5 bases). From germline, CDR1 is SGHRS and CDR2 YFSETQ. With 3 bases removed from V and 7 bases from J, the gap between germline ends came to 17 bases. The CDR3 totals 14 residues. This CDR3 is CASSSGGAMEEQYF. DNA for the CDR3: TGCGCCAGCAGCTCTGGAGGAGCTATGGAGGAGCAGTACTTC.

This rearrangement joins TRBV4-1 to TRBJ1-2; D not certain. Germline values: CDR1 MGHRA, CDR2 YSYEKL. V was shortened by 0 bases and J by 4 bases, with 12 bases between the two germline ends. CDR3 length equals 15 residues. The DNA for the CDR3 is TGCGCCAGCAGCCAAGATTTGGAGTTTACCTATGGCTACACCTTC. It specifies CASSQDLEFTYGYTF.

This clone was recorded a few times. This chain connects TRBV9 to TRBJ1-1; weak D call: TRBD1 (6 bases). The CDR3 is made up of 15 amino acids. V gave up 3 bases and J gave up 0 bases, with 12 bases separating them. CDR1 is SGDLS and CDR2 is YYNGEE in the germline V gene. The CDR3 spells CASSENRVMNTEAFF. CDR3 sequence (DNA): TGTGCCAGCAGCGAAAACAGGGTGATGAACACTGAAGCTTTCTTT.

This clone was seen just once. The chain recombines TRBV24-1 with TRBJ1-5, with TRBD1 matching over 11 bases. CDR3 length: 23 amino acids. The ends lost 7 bases at V and 0 bases at J; junction bases unmatched: 25. CDR1 and CDR2 (germline): KGHDR, SFDVKD. CDR3 in amino acids: CATSPPDRGRWGSRRYSNQPQHF. CDR3 sequence (DNA): TGTGCCACCAGCCCCCCGGACAGGGGGCGATGGGGATCTCGGCGATATAGCAATCAGCCCCAGCATTTT.

The genes are TRBV29-1 and TRBJ1-4; no clear D. The CDR3 runs to 20 residues. Trimming removed 2 bases from V and 2 bases from J, with 27 bases in between. From germline, CDR1 is SQVTM and CDR2 ANQGSEA. CDR3 region: CSVEPPAVWGPEGTNEKLFF. CDR3 coding DNA: TGCAGCGTTGAACCCCCGGCTGTGTGGGGTCCGGAGGGTACTAATGAAAAACTGTTTTTT.

The chain's CDR3 is CASRRGAFYEQYF. As DNA, the CDR3 is TGTGCCAGCCGGCGGGGGGCCTTCTACGAGCAGTACTTC. V gene TRBV6-5 combines with J gene TRBJ2-7, with 8 nucleotides matching TRBD2. The V and J ends lost 8 bases and 3 bases, in that order; junction bases with no gene match: 6. The germline CDR1 and CDR2 sequences are MNHEY and SVGAGI. This CDR3 comprises 13 residues.

This clone was counted a few times. This chain joins TRBV4-2 and TRBJ2-7; D perhaps matches TRBD2 (6 bases). Trimming took 1 base from V and 2 from J, leaving 15 bases between them. The CDR3 extends over 16 amino acids. The germline CDR1 and CDR2 sequences are LGHNA and YNFKEQ. In nucleotides, the CDR3 is TGTGCCAGCAGCCAAGGCTCTCGCGGGGCCGCCTACGAGCAGTACTTC. Translation gives CASSQGSRGAAYEQYF.

V is TRBV14 and J is TRBJ1-2; TRBD1 matches at 9 bases. This CDR3 is built from 13 residues. Germline V lookup: CDR1 SGHDN, CDR2 FVKESK. V dropped 4 bases and J dropped 5; count of bases not matched to a gene: 2. CDR3 nucleotide sequence: TGTGCCAGCAGCCGACAGGGGGAGTATGGCTACACCTTC. Translating gives CASSRQGEYGYTF.

The chain recombines TRBV18 with TRBJ1-2; unclear D gene. Trimming pared 5 bases from V and 0 bases from J, leaving 7 bases between. CDR1 and CDR2 (germline): KGHSH, LQKENI. This CDR3 comprises 13 residues. CDR3 coding DNA: TGTGCCAGCTCAGTGTCGGCTAACTATGGCTACACCTTC. Translation: CASSVSANYGYTF.

The rearrangement links TRBV7-3 to TRBJ2-3, with 7 bases matching TRBD2. Germline loops: CDR1 SGHTA, CDR2 FQGTGA. The V and J ends lost 3 bases and 7 bases, in that order; junction bases with no gene match: 4. The CDR3 extends over 13 amino acids. Here the CDR3 reads CASSLASGNTQYF. DNA for the CDR3: TGTGCCAGCAGCTTGGCTAGCGGAAATACGCAGTATTTT.

This clone was detected a few times. This chain joins TRBV6-1 and TRBJ1-2; D uncertain. Germline-derived CDR1 and CDR2 are MNHNS and SASEGT. The CDR3 totals 12 residues. V was pared by 3 bases and J by 2 bases, with 4 bases between. CDR3 sequence (DNA): TGTGCCAGCAGTGATACAAACTATGGCTACACCTTC. It is translated as CASSDTNYGYTF.